The 29 T cell receptor beta chains given below trace back to one sample, sequenced in a study of identical twins. MiXCR was run by TCRdb on the 5' RACE reads, yielding one entry per CDR3 protein. This sample has roughly 350,000 distinct CDR3 sequences; roughly 9% occur once, and the top ten carry over 7%. Sample: naive T cells sorted from blood. These receptors originate from a woman aged 45-60 years in good health.

The V gene is TRBV20-1, the J gene TRBJ2-1; weak D call: TRBD2 (6 bases). Between the trimmed V and J ends, which lost 0 bases and 4 bases, there was a span of 13 bases. There are 15 residues in the CDR3. The germline gives CDR1 DFQATT, CDR2 SNEGSKA (reference sequence). CDR3 in amino acids: CSARESGVRYNEQFF. CDR3 in DNA: TGCAGTGCTAGAGAATCGGGAGTTAGATACAATGAGCAGTTCTTC.

This chain joins TRBV7-9 and TRBJ2-5, with no clear D. This CDR3 has 14 residues. Trimming removed 5 bases at V and 3 bases at J, with 13 bases between. Germline lookup yields CDR1 SEHNR and CDR2 FQNEAQ (reference sequence). The CDR3: CASSPPETEETQYF. In DNA, the CDR3 is TGTGCCAGCAGCCCACCCGAAACTGAAGAGACCCAGTACTTC.

The sample holds a few counts of this clonotype. This chain connects TRBV12-3 or TRBV12-4 to TRBJ2-3, with no clear D. The CDR3 extends over 16 amino acids. Trimming stripped 8 bases from V and 1 base from J, with 19 bases between. CDR3 region: CASGPLVSGRTDTQYF. The CDR3 nucleotides read TGTGCCAGCGGTCCTTTAGTATCCGGACGCACAGATACGCAGTATTTT.

The chain recombines TRBV10-1 with TRBJ2-3; possible D gene TRBD2, 6 bases. Trimming left V 6 bases short and J 5 bases short, with 21 bases between. The CDR3 sequence is 16 residues long. From germline, CDR1 is WNHNN and CDR2 SYGVQD (reference sequence). As DNA, the CDR3 is TGCGCCAGCAGCCGGCGGGGCGGAATCGGGGGAGATACGCAGTATTTT. Translating it yields CASSRRGGIGGDTQYF.

This clonotype was found a few times. The chain links TRBV11-3 to TRBJ2-7, with no clear D. This CDR3 region has 17 residues. The V gene's germline CDR1 is SGHNT and CDR2 YENEEA. The V end was cut by 1 base, the J end by 2 bases, with 18 bases between. CDR3 DNA sequence: TGTGCCAGCAGCTTAGCAACTTCGAGCGCGCTTCCCTACGAGCAGTACTTC. It is translated as CASSLATSSALPYEQYF.

This chain joins TRBV6-7 and TRBJ2-7; 11 bases fit TRBD2. TRBV6-7 is designated an ORF whose function remains uncertain. This CDR3 spans 15 amino acids. Trimming at V came to 2 bases and at J to 3 bases, leaving 3 bases not matched to a gene. The CDR3 loop is CASSYEGLADYEQYV. The CDR3 region has the DNA TGTGCCAGCAGTTACGAGGGACTAGCGGACTACGAGCAGTACGTC.

This clonotype showed up many times. The chain links TRBV5-1 to TRBJ2-2, with 7 bases lining up with TRBD2. V was clipped by 2 bases and J by 2 bases; unmatched bases: 15. CDR3 length: 19 amino acids. Germline CDR1 is SGHRS and CDR2 is YFSETQ. CDR3 sequence reads: CASSFFLAGSAPNTGELFF. CDR3 bases: TGCGCCAGCAGCTTTTTCTTAGCGGGTAGCGCGCCAAACACCGGGGAGCTGTTTTTT.

CDR3 sequence reads: CASMRSGGGIGQFF. The CDR3 DNA reads TGTGCCAGCATGAGGAGCGGGGGGGGGATCGGGCAGTTCTTC. V and J are TRBV11-2 and TRBJ2-1; 10 nucleotides match TRBD2. This CDR3 has 14 residues. V was pared by 7 bases and J by 12 bases, with 12 bases of the junction left unmatched. CDR1 SGHAT and CDR2 FQNNGV come from the germline V gene.

The chain is built from TRBV3-1 and TRBJ2-3; 7 nucleotides match TRBD1. CDR3 length equals 15 residues. The V gene end was trimmed by 5 bases and the J gene end by 5 bases; junction bases not matched to a gene: 10. Germline loops: CDR1 LGHDT, CDR2 YNNKEL (reference sequence). CDR3 DNA sequence: TGTGCCAGCAGCTCCGGACAGGCCTCCGGAGATACGCAGTATTTT. It specifies CASSSGQASGDTQYF.

This chain joins TRBV7-9 and TRBJ2-5; D ambiguous. Deletions cut 5 bases from V and 5 bases from J, with 12 bases between. This CDR3 spans 13 amino acids. The V gene's germline CDR1 is SEHNR and CDR2 FQNEAQ (reference sequence). CDR3 residues: CASSRWQAETQYF. The CDR3 region has the DNA TGTGCCAGCAGCAGGTGGCAAGCGGAGACCCAGTACTTC.

This clonotype was seen a few times. The chain uses TRBV15 and TRBJ2-2; D is unresolved. Germline CDR1 and CDR2: LNHNV and YYDKDF (reference sequence). CDR3 length: 14 amino acids. With 2 bases removed from V and 4 bases from J, the gap between germline ends came to 8 bases. The chain's CDR3 is CATSRLLGTGELFF. CDR3 bases: TGTGCCACCAGCAGATTATTAGGCACCGGGGAGCTGTTTTTT. Variable domain in full (rest from reference TRBV15 and TRBJ2-2): DAMVIQNPRYQVTQFGKPVTLSCSQTLNHNVMYWYQQKSSQAPKLLFHYYDKDFNNEADTPDNFQSRRPNTSFCFLDIRSPGLGDTAMYLCATSRLLGTGELFFGEGSRLTVL.

The V and J genes are TRBV12-3 or TRBV12-4 and TRBJ1-5; D not certain. The V and J ends lost 3 bases and 0 bases respectively, with 18 bases between them. CDR3 length: 18 amino acids. CDR3 nucleotides: TGTGCCAGCAGTTTTTCGGCAGGTAGGGAACATAGCAATCAGCCCCAGCATTTT. This sequence encodes CASSFSAGREHSNQPQHF.

This clonotype was counted only a few times. The chain links TRBV19 to TRBJ1-5, with TRBD1 identical over 7 bases. This CDR3 contains 15 residues. Germline V lookup: CDR1 LNHDA, CDR2 SQIVND (reference sequence). V lost 6 bases to trimming and J lost 1 base; unmatched junction nucleotides: 6. CDR3 sequence: CASSADRASNQPQHF. As DNA, the CDR3 is TGTGCCAGTAGCGCCGACAGGGCGAGCAATCAGCCCCAGCATTTT.

The genes are TRBV5-1 and TRBJ2-1, with 16 bases identical to TRBD2. Germline loops: CDR1 SGHRS, CDR2 YFSETQ. The CDR3 contains 18 residues. Germline trimming cut 3 bases from V and 2 bases from J; bases unmatched to any gene: 5. The CDR3 sequence: CASSSVGTSGRAYNEQFF. In nucleotides, the CDR3 is TGCGCCAGCAGCTCCGTCGGGACTAGCGGGAGGGCCTACAATGAGCAGTTCTTC.

The chain is built from TRBV10-3 and TRBJ2-3, with D possibly TRBD2 on 6 matching bases. Trimming stripped 3 bases from V and 0 bases from J, with 13 bases between. CDR1 and CDR2 from the germline V gene are ENHRY and SYGVKD. This CDR3 has 16 residues. The CDR3: CAISELSGASTDTQYF. The CDR3 coding sequence is TGTGCCATCAGTGAACTTAGCGGAGCTAGCACAGATACGCAGTATTTT.

This clonotype was seen a few times. The chain has TRBV20-1 and TRBJ1-4; no definite D call. The CDR3 has 12 residues. Trimming stripped 5 bases from V and 7 bases from J, with 11 bases between. Germline V gives CDR1 DFQATT, CDR2 SNEGSKA (reference sequence). For the CDR3, the DNA is TGCAGTGCTGGAGGACGGATTGAAAAACTGTTTTTT. Protein sequence: CSAGGRIEKLFF.

This sequence joins TRBV24-1 and TRBJ1-1; weak D call: TRBD1 (6 bases). CDR3 length: 13 residues. Germline V gene lookup returns CDR1 KGHDR and CDR2 SFDVKD. Trimming stripped 7 bases from V and 1 base from J, with 9 bases between. The CDR3 region is CATRGAANTEAFF. The CDR3 DNA reads TGTGCCACCAGGGGGGCCGCGAACACTGAAGCTTTCTTT.

CDR3 region: CASSFGLAGGQSTDTQYF. CDR3 sequence (DNA): TGCGCCAGCAGCTTCGGACTAGCGGGAGGGCAGAGCACAGATACGCAGTATTTT. The chain uses TRBV5-1 and TRBJ2-3; 15 bases line up with TRBD2. The V segment lost 2 bases and the J segment 0 bases; nucleotides outside the gene matches: 4. This CDR3 region has 18 residues. CDR1 is SGHRS, CDR2 YFSETQ, per germline.

The genes are TRBV12-3 or TRBV12-4 and TRBJ2-3, with TRBD1 as a possible D gene (5 bases). The CDR3 extends over 16 amino acids. Trimming took off 6 bases at V and 2 bases at J, with 18 bases between the two ends. CDR3 sequence: CASSHRQGRPTDTQYF. The CDR3 DNA sequence: TGTGCCAGCAGCCACCGCCAGGGCCGCCCCACAGATACGCAGTATTTT.

The rearrangement links TRBV12-3 or TRBV12-4 to TRBJ2-3; the match to TRBD2 covers 7 bases. The CDR3 is 15 residues long. V was pared by 5 bases and J by 0 bases, with 5 bases of the junction left unmatched. The CDR3 DNA reads as TGTGCCAGCAGTGAGCTAGCGGCTAGCACAGATACGCAGTATTTT. It translates to CASSELAASTDTQYF.

The J gene is TRBJ2-5, the V gene TRBV20-1, with D perhaps being TRBD1 or TRBD2 (5 bases each). From germline, CDR1 is DFQATT and CDR2 SNEGSKA (reference sequence). This CDR3 comprises 16 residues. The ends were cut back, 0 bases at V and 2 bases at J, with 16 bases in the middle. In nucleotides, the CDR3 is TGCAGTGCTAGAGACCTTTTAGGGGAGCAACAAGAGACCCAGTACTTC. This encodes CSARDLLGEQQETQYF.

The V and J genes are TRBV12-3 or TRBV12-4 and TRBJ1-5, with TRBD1 identical over 7 bases. J gave up 4 bases and V 1 base, and 16 bases lay outside the gene matches. This CDR3 is 19 amino acids long. The CDR3 nucleotides read TGTGCCAGCAGTTTAGGTGCCCTGGGACAGAAGAAAACGAATCAGCCCCAGCATTTT. It codes for CASSLGALGQKKTNQPQHF.

The chain uses TRBV13 and TRBJ2-7, with 8 positions matching TRBD2. V shed 5 bases and J 0 bases; nucleotides not matched to a gene: 6. This CDR3 has 15 amino acids. Germline CDR1 is PRHDT and CDR2 is FYEKMQ (reference sequence). The CDR3 DNA sequence: TGTGCCAGCAGCGGACTAACTAGCGGCTCCTACGAGCAGTACTTC. Encoded protein: CASSGLTSGSYEQYF.

The chain links TRBV5-1 to TRBJ2-1, with 14 bases matching TRBD2. The CDR3 runs 18 residues. From germline, CDR1 is SGHRS and CDR2 YFSETQ. Trimming took 2 bases from V and 8 from J; bases not matched to a gene: 12. The CDR3 DNA is TGCGCCAGCAGCTTTGGGGGACTAGCGGGAGTGAGGGCGGATGAGCAGTTCTTC. Residues: CASSFGGLAGVRADEQFF.

In this sample, this clonotype turned up a few times. The rearrangement links TRBV5-1 to TRBJ2-7; 10 bases map to TRBD2. Looked up from germline, CDR1 is SGHRS and CDR2 is YFSETQ. V dropped 5 bases and J dropped 5; count of bases not matched to a gene: 1. This CDR3 has 12 amino acids. The CDR3 loop is CASRLAGDEQYF. In nucleotides, the CDR3 is TGCGCCAGCAGGCTAGCGGGAGACGAGCAGTACTTC.

The chain links TRBV9 to TRBJ2-3, with 7 bases aligning to TRBD2. From germline, CDR1 is SGDLS and CDR2 YYNGEE. V gave up 6 bases and J gave up 2 bases; unmatched junction bases: 6. The CDR3 is 14 amino acids. The CDR3 loop reads CASTLRGTTDTQYF. The CDR3 DNA sequence: TGTGCCAGCACCCTGCGGGGGACCACAGATACGCAGTATTTT.

The table lists this clonotype with many counts. The CDR3 DNA follows: TGTGCCAGCAGTAGAGGACAGGGGTTAGTAGGGAACACTGAAGCTTTCTTT. Translated: CASSRGQGLVGNTEAFF. The chain uses TRBV28 and TRBJ1-1, with 9 bases fitting TRBD1. The germline gives CDR1 MDHEN, CDR2 SYDVKM. The CDR3 is made up of 17 amino acids. J lost 1 base, V lost 5 bases, and 11 bases had no gene match.

V is TRBV28 and J is TRBJ2-6; D is undetermined. The CDR3 is 15 residues long. V gave up 2 bases and J gave up 0 bases, with 5 bases separating them. Germline CDR1 is MDHEN and CDR2 is SYDVKM. The CDR3, as DNA: TGTGCCAGCAGTTTACGGTTCTCTGGGGCCAACGTCCTGACTTTC. Protein product: CASSLRFSGANVLTF. Using reference TRBV28 and TRBJ2-6 for the parts outside the CDR3, the full variable domain is DVKVTQSSRYLVKRTGEKVFLECVQDMDHENMFWYRQDPGLGLRLIYFSYDVKMKEKGDIPEGYSVSREKKERFSLILESASTNQTSMYLCASSLRFSGANVLTFGAGSRLTVL.

This clonotype has at least ten counts. The chain recombines TRBV5-1 with TRBJ2-7; TRBD2 aligns across 12 bases. After removal of 3 bases from V and 3 bases from J, the junction contained 10 bases not matched to a gene. Looked up from germline, CDR1 is SGHRS and CDR2 is YFSETQ. CDR3 length: 17 residues. CDR3 DNA: TGCGCCAGCAGCTCCGGACTAGCGGGAATAGGCTTCTACGAGCAGTACTTC. This translates into CASSSGLAGIGFYEQYF.